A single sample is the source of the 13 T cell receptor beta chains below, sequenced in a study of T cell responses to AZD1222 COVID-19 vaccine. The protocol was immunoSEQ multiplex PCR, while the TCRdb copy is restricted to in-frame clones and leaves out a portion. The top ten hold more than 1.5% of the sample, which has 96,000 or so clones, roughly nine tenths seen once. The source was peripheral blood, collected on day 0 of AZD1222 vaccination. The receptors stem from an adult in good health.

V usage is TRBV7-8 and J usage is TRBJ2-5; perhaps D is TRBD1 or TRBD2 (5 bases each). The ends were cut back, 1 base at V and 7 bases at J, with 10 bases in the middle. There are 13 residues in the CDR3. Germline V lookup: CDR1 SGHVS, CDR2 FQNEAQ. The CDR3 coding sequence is TGTGCCAGCAGCTTAGGCCCTGGGGGGACCCAGTACTTC. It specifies CASSLGPGGTQYF.

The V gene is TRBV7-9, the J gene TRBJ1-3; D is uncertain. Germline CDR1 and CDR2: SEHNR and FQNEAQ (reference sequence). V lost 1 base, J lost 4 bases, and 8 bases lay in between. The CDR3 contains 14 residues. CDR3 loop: CASSLVTKGNTIYF. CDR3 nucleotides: TGTGCCAGCAGCTTAGTCACTAAGGGAAACACCATATATTTT.

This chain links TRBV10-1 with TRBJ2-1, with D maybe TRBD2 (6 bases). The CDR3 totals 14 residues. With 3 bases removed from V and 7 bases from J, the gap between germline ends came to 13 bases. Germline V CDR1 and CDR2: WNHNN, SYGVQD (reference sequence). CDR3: CASSEMSGRNEQFF. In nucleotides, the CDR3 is TGCGCCAGCAGTGAAATGTCAGGGAGGAATGAGCAGTTCTTC.

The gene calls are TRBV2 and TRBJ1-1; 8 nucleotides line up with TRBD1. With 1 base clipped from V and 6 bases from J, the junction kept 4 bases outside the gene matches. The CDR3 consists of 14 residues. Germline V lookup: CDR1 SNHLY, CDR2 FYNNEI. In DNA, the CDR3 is TGTGCCAGCAGTGAAGGGTACAGGGGGGCTGAAGCTTTCTTT. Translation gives CASSEGYRGAEAFF.

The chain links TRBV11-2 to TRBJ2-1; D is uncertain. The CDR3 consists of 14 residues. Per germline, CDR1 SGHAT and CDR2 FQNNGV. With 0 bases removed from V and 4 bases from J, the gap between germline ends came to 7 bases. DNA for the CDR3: TGTGCCAGCAGCTTAGATCTGCGGTACAATGAGCAGTTCTTC. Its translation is CASSLDLRYNEQFF. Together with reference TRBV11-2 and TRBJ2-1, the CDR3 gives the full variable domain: EAGVAQSPRYKIIEKRQSVAFWCNPISGHATLYWYQQILGQGPKLLIQFQNNGVVDDSQLPKDRFSAERLKGVDSTLKIQPAKLEDSAVYLCASSLDLRYNEQFFGPGTRLTVL.

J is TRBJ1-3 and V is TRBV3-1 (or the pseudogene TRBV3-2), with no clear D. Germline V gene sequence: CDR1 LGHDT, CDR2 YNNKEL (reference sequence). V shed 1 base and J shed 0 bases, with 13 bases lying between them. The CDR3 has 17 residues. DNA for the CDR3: TGTGCCAGCAGCCAAGCCTGGTTGGGTCTCTCTGGAAACACCATATATTTT. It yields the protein CASSQAWLGLSGNTIYF.

The CDR3 region has the DNA TGTGCCTGGAGCTTGGGCTATGGCTACACCTTC. It yields the protein CAWSLGYGYTF. This chain uses TRBV30 with TRBJ1-2; D is unclear. Trimming stripped 3 bases from V and 4 bases from J, with 6 bases between. CDR3 length equals 11 residues. Germline assignment: CDR1 GTSNPN and CDR2 SVGIG (reference sequence).

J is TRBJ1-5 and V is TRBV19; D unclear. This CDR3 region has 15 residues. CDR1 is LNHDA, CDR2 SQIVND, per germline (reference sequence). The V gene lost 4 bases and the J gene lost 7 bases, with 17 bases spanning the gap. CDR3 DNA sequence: TGTGCCAGTAGTACCCCCCTCCCGCGCCGCCAGCCCCAGCATTTT. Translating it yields CASSTPLPRRQPQHF. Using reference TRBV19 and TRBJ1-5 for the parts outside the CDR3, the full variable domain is DGGITQSPKYLFRKEGQNVTLSCEQNLNHDAMYWYRQDPGQGLRLIYYSQIVNDFQKGDIAEGYSVSREKKESFPLTVTSAQKNPTAFYLCASSTPLPRRQPQHFGDGTRLSIL.

The CDR3 nucleotides read TGTGCCAGCAGCGTAGGTCAGGCCCCGGGTGGCTACACCTTC. As protein: CASSVGQAPGGYTF. The chain combines TRBV9 with TRBJ1-2; D is undetermined. Trimming took 0 bases from V and 7 from J, leaving 13 bases between them. There are 14 residues in the CDR3. Germline V gives CDR1 SGDLS, CDR2 YYNGEE.

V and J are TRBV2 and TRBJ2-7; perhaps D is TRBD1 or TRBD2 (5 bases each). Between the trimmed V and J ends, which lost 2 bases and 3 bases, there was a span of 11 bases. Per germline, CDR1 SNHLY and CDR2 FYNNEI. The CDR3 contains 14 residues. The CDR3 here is CASSEWQGDYEQYF. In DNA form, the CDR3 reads TGTGCCAGCAGTGAATGGCAGGGAGACTACGAGCAGTACTTC. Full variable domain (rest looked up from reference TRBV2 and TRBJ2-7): EPEVTQTPSHQVTQMGQEVILRCVPISNHLYFYWYRQILGQKVEFLVSFYNNEISEKSEIFDDQFSVERPDGSNFTLKIRSTKLEDSAMYFCASSEWQGDYEQYFGPGTRLTVT.

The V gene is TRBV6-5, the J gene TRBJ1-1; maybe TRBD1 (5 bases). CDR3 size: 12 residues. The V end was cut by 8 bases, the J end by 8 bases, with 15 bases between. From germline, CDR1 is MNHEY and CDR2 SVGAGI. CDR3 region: CASYHRWGEAFF. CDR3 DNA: TGTGCCAGCTATCACCGTTGGGGGGAAGCTTTCTTT.

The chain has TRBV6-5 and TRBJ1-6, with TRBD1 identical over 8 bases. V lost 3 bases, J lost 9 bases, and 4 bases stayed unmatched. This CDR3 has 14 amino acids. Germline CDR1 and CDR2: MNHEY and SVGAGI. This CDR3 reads CASSYTGGPSPLHF. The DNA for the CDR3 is TGTGCCAGCAGTTATACAGGGGGGCCTTCACCCCTCCACTTT.

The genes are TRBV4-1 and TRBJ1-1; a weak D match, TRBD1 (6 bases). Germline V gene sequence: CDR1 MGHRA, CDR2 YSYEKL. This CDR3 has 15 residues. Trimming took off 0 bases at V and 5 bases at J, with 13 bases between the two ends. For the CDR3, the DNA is TGCGCCAGCAGCCAAGAGCAGGGGCGAAAAACTGAAGCTTTCTTT. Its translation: CASSQEQGRKTEAFF.